This TCR beta chain was found in a study of blood T cell repertoires in COVID-19. Across the whole study: Researchers got acute and convalescent COVID-19 samples from the United States, Italy and Spain. T cells, B-cell-depleted T cells, or PBMCs provided the cDNA or gDNA that served as material.

As originally analysed: Estimates of nucleated cell counts were drawn from the amplification of reference gene primers. Profiling relied on immunoSEQ multiplex PCR, and the TCRdb table lists in-frame clones only, not all of them. The V and J calls and clone size come from that table; D and trimming were worked out from the DNA. Among around 110,000 clones listed, about 85% were seen once. Looked up from germline, CDR1 is SGHRS and CDR2 is YFSETQ. The CDR3 covers 16 residues. With 4 bases clipped from V and 5 bases from J, the junction kept 4 bases outside the gene matches. The sequence was obtained from a man aged 40-55 years with acute or convalescent COVID-19. The sample comprised peripheral blood. The chain has TRBV5-1 and TRBJ2-2, with TRBD2 matching 14 bases. In DNA, the CDR3 is TGCGCCAGCAGCCTGGGACTAGCGGGAGATACCGGGGAGCTGTTTTTT. The encoded protein is CASSLGLAGDTGELFF. The full variable domain, its missing parts supplied by reference TRBV5-1 and TRBJ2-2, is KAGVTQTPRYLIKTRGQQVTLSCSPISGHRSVSWYQQTPGQGLQFLFEYFSETQRNKGNFPGRFSGRQFSNSRSEMNVSTLELGDSALYLCASSLGLAGDTGELFFGEGSRLTVL.